Sequencing of this TCR beta chain was carried out in a study of cytomegalovirus exposure and HLA in healthy donors. Turning to the study itself: Of around 410 genotyped donors, 75% to 90% grouped in the Caucasian-associated ancestry cluster. Points from the study as a whole: TCR beta V- and J-gene trimming, according to a later analysis, was linked to a missense DCLRE1C variant. The presence/absence work took it that sequencing depth was about the same across donors.

In the PCR, 60 Vbeta and 13 Jbeta primers were used. Clones were sequenced by immunoSEQ multiplex PCR, and TCRdb holds only the in-frame ones, with some missing. The repertoire holds roughly 130,000 clones, with roughly 79% as singletons. As to this clone: Its antigen remains unidentified.

The receptor was isolated from a man aged 18 to 35 in good health and CMV-seronegative. Sample: PBMCs.

CDR3 loop: CASSLGGGGTDTQYF. Here the CDR3 DNA reads TGTGCCAGCAGCTTGGGTGGGGGAGGAACAGATACGCAGTATTTT. This sequence joins TRBV5-6 and TRBJ2-3; possible D gene TRBD2, 6 bases. This CDR3 has 15 residues. V gave up 0 bases and J gave up 3 bases, with 11 bases separating them. Germline-derived CDR1 and CDR2 are SGHDT and YYEEEE.